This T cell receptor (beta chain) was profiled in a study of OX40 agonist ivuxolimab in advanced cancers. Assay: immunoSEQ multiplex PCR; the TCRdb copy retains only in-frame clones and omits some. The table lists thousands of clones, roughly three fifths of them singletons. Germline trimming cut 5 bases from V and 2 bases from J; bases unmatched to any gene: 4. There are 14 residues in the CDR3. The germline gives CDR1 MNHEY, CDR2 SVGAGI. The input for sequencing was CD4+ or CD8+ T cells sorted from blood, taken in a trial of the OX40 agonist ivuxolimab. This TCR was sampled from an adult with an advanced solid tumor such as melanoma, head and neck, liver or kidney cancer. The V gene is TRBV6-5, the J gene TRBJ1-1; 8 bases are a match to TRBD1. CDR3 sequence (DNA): TGTGCCAGCAGTCCGGACAGGGCTAACACTGAAGCTTTCTTT. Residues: CASSPDRANTEAFF.